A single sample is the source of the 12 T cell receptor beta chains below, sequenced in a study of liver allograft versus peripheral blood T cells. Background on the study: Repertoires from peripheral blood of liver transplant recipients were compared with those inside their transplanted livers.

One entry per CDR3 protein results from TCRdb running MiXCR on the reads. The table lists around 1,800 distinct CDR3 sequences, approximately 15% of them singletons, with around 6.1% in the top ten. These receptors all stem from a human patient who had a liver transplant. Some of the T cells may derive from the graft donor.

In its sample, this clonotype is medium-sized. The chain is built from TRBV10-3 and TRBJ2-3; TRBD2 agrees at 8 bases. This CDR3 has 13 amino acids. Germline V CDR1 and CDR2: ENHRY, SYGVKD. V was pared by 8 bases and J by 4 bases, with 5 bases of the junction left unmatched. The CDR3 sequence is CAIGQREPDTQYF. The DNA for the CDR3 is TGTGCCATCGGCCAGCGGGAGCCAGATACGCAGTATTTT.

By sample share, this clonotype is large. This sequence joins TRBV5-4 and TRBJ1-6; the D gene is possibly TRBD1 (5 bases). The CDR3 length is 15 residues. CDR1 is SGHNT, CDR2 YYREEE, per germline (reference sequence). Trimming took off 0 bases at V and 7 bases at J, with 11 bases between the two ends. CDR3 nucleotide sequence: TGTGCCAGCAGCTTGGGGGTGGGACGGAATTCACCCCTCCACTTT. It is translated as CASSLGVGRNSPLHF.

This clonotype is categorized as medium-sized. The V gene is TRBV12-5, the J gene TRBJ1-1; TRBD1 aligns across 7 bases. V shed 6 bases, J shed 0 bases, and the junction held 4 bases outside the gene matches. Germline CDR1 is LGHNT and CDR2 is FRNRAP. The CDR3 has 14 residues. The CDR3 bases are TGTGCTAGTGGCCCCGGACAGGTGAACACTGAAGCTTTCTTT. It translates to CASGPGQVNTEAFF.

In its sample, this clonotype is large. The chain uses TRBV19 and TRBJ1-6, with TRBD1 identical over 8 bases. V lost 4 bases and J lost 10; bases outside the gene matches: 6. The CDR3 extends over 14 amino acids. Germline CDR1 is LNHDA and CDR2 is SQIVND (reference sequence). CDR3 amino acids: CASSTTGAGSPLHF. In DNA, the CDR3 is TGTGCCAGTAGTACGACAGGGGCAGGATCACCCCTCCACTTT.

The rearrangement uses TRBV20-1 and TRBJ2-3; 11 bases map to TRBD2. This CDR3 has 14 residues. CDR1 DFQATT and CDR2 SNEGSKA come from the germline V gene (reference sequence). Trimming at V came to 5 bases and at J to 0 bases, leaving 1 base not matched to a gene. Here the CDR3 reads CSAWTSGSTDTQYF. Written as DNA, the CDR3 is TGCAGTGCTTGGACTAGCGGGAGCACAGATACGCAGTATTTT.

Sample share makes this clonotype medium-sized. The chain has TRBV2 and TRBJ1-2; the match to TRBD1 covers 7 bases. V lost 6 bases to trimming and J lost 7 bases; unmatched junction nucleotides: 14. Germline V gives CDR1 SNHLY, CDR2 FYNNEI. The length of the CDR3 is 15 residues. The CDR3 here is CASRESQGIAGGYTF. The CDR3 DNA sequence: TGTGCCAGCAGAGAATCACAGGGGATCGCTGGTGGCTACACCTTC.

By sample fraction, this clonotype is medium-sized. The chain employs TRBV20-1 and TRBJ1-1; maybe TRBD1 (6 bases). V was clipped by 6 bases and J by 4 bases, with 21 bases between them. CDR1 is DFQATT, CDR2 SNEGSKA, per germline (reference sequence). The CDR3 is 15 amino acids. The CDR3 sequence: CSASAGTSVGTEAFF. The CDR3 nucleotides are TGCAGTGCGTCGGCAGGGACATCAGTCGGCACTGAAGCTTTCTTT.

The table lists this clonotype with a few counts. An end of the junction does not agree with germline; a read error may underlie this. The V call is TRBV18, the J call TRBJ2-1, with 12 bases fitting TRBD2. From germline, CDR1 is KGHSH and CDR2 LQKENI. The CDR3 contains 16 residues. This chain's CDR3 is CASSPRLGLAGSEQFF. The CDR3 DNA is TGTGCCAGCTCCCCACGATTAGGACTAGCGGGAAGTGAGCAGTTCTTC. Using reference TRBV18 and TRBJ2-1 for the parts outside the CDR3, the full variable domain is NAGVMQNPRHLVRRRGQEARLRCSPMKGHSHVYWYRQLPEEGLKFMVYLQKENIIDESGMPKERFSAEFPKEGPSILRIQQVVRGDSAAYFCASSPRLGLAGSEQFFGPGTRLTVL.

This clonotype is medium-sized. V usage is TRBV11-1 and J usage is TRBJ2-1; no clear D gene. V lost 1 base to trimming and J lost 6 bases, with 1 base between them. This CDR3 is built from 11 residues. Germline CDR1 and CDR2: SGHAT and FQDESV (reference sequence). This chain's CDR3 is CASSLGNEQFF. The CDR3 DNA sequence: TGTGCCAGCAGCTTAGGCAATGAGCAGTTCTTC.

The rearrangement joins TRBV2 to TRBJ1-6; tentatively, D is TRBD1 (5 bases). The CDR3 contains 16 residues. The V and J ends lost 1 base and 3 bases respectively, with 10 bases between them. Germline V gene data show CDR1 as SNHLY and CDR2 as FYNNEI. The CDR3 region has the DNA TGTGCCAGCAGTGAAGTGGAGGGGCTCTATAATTCACCCCTCCACTTT. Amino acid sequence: CASSEVEGLYNSPLHF. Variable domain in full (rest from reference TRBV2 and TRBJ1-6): EPEVTQTPSHQVTQMGQEVILRCVPISNHLYFYWYRQILGQKVEFLVSFYNNEISEKSEIFDDQFSVERPDGSNFTLKIRSTKLEDSAMYFCASSEVEGLYNSPLHFGNGTRLTVT.

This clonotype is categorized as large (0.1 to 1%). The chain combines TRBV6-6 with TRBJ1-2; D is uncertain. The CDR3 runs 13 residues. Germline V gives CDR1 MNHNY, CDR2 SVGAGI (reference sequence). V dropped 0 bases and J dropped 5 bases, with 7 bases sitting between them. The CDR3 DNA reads TGTGCCAGCAGTTACTCGTTGGGGTATGGCTACACCTTC. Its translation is CASSYSLGYGYTF.

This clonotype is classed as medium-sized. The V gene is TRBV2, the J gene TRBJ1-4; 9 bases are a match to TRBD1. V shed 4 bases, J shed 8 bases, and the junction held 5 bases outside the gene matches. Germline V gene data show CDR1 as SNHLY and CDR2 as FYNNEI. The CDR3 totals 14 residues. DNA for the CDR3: TGTGCCAGCAGTGCCGGACAGGGGCAGGAAAAACTGTTTTTT. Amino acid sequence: CASSAGQGQEKLFF.